The 11 T cell receptor beta chains below all came from one sample that was sequenced in a study of T cells in Graves' hyperthyroidism and ophthalmopathy. The CDR3 regions of TCR beta were amplified from RNA transcripts. The primer set for the first-round RT-PCR of the TCR CDR3 was HTBI. TCRdb itself ran the multiplex PCR reads through MiXCR, one entry per CDR3 protein. The data show 450,000 to 700,000 distinct CDR3 sequences, 46% seen once. Sequenced material: peripheral blood or thyroid tissue (not recorded which). These receptors all come from an adult woman with Graves' disease, either hyperthyroidism or ophthalmopathy (not recorded which).

There are a few counts of this clonotype. The rearrangement uses TRBV7-9 and TRBJ1-4; perhaps TRBD1 as D (5 bases). The CDR3 is 14 residues long. Germline CDR1 is SEHNR and CDR2 is FQNEAQ (reference sequence). V was cut by 4 bases and J by 5 bases, with 11 bases left in between. CDR3 sequence reads: CASSSRRGNEKLFF. CDR3 DNA: TGTGCCAGCAGCTCGCGGAGGGGCAATGAAAAACTGTTTTTT.

As concerns this clonotype: Since a much larger clone is just one base distant, this may be a read error. The chain recombines TRBV11-2 with TRBJ2-7, with no clear D. The CDR3 is 14 amino acids. Germline CDR1 reads SGHAT; CDR2 reads FQNNGV. In nucleotides, the CDR3 is TGTGCCGGCAGCTTAGGCCCTACATTCTACGAGCAGTACTTC. It encodes CAGSLGPTFYEQYF.

The chain couples TRBV7-2 to TRBJ2-5, with 7 bases lining up with TRBD1. This CDR3 contains 16 residues. Germline loops: CDR1 SGHTA, CDR2 FQGNSA. The trim removed 5 bases at V and 1 base at J, leaving 10 bases unmatched. The CDR3 nucleotides are TGTGCCAGCAGCGCTTTCCGTCGGGACAGCCAAGAGACCCAGTACTTC. Protein sequence: CASSAFRRDSQETQYF.

This clonotype was seen repeatedly, ten times or more. The CDR3 DNA reads as TGTGCCAGCAGCCCCACGGGGATGAGTGACAGGGGCTATGGCTACACCTTC. Encoded protein: CASSPTGMSDRGYGYTF. The V call is TRBV7-6, the J call TRBJ1-2, with 8 bases lining up with TRBD1. Looked up from germline, CDR1 is SGHVS and CDR2 is FNYEAQ. The CDR3 consists of 17 residues. Trimming removed 5 bases from V and 4 bases from J; junction bases left unmatched: 15. The full variable domain, with the rest looked up from reference TRBV7-6 and TRBJ1-2, is GAGVSQSPRYKVTKRGQDVALRCDPISGHVSLYWYRQALGQGPEFLTYFNYEAQQDKSGLPNDRFSAERPEGSISTLTIQRTEQRDSAMYRCASSPTGMSDRGYGYTFGSGTRLTVV.

This clonotype was seen at least ten times. V usage is TRBV20-1 and J usage is TRBJ2-7; 16 positions match TRBD2. CDR3 size: 16 residues. Germline lookup yields CDR1 DFQATT and CDR2 SNEGSKA (reference sequence). Germline trimming cut 1 base from V and 2 bases from J; bases unmatched to any gene: 2. CDR3 nucleotide sequence: TGCAGTGCTAGAGCGGGACTAGCGGGAGGGACCTACGAGCAGTACTTC. Translation: CSARAGLAGGTYEQYF.

This chain links TRBV2 with TRBJ2-7; either TRBD1 or TRBD2 may fit D (5 bases each). V was cut by 6 bases and J by 1 base, with 13 bases left in between. There are 14 residues in the CDR3. Germline loops: CDR1 SNHLY, CDR2 FYNNEI. The CDR3, as DNA: TGTGCCAGCAGGTTCCGGGACGGGTCCTACGAGCAGTACTTC. Amino acid sequence: CASRFRDGSYEQYF.

This clonotype has more than one count but fewer than ten. The chain is built from TRBV12-3 or TRBV12-4 and TRBJ1-1; tentative D call: TRBD1 (6 bases). Trimming left V 6 bases short and J 0 bases short, with 14 bases between. This CDR3 has 15 residues. This chain's CDR3 is CASSFLDRVNTEAFF. In DNA, the CDR3 is TGTGCCAGCAGCTTTTTGGACAGAGTGAACACTGAAGCTTTCTTT.

Of note for this clonotype: A single base separates this from a much larger clone, so it may be a read error. The final CDR3 position lacks the conserved phenylalanine or tryptophan, pointing to a likely read error. The chain couples TRBV5-1 to TRBJ1-1, with a weak D call TRBD1 (5 bases). V was clipped by 0 bases and J by 1 base, with 16 bases between them. The germline CDR1 and CDR2 sequences are SGHRS and YFSETQ. The CDR3 has 17 residues. CDR3 in DNA: TGCGCCAGCAGCTTGGGAGAGATGAGGAGGGGGAACACTGAAGCTTTCCTT. It codes for CASSLGEMRRGNTEAFL.

Note on this clonotype: An end of the junction does not agree with germline; a read error may underlie this. The chain combines TRBV7-8 with TRBJ2-5; D gene unclear. This CDR3 is 10 amino acids long. The germline V gene has CDR1 SGHVS and CDR2 FQNEAQ. DNA of the CDR3: TGTGCCAGCAGACTCCGGACGCTGGACTTC. It translates to CASRLRTLDF.

The chain combines TRBV27 with TRBJ1-1; a weak D match, TRBD1 (5 bases). The CDR3 extends over 14 amino acids. Germline V CDR1 and CDR2: MNHEY, SMNVEV (reference sequence). Trimming removed 2 bases at V and 5 bases at J, with 12 bases between. CDR3 residues: CASSLLGGETEAFF. CDR3 DNA: TGTGCCAGCAGTTTACTGGGGGGGGAGACTGAAGCTTTCTTT.

This clonotype occurred many times. The chain recombines TRBV7-2 with TRBJ2-7, with 7 bases identical to TRBD1. Germline lookup yields CDR1 SGHTA and CDR2 FQGNSA. There are 17 residues in the CDR3. Losses at the gene ends were 1 base for V and 3 bases for J; bases not matched to a gene: 12. CDR3 coding DNA: TGTGCCAGCAGCTTAGACCGTCGACAGGGAACCTACTACGAGCAGTACTTC. Translating it yields CASSLDRRQGTYYEQYF.